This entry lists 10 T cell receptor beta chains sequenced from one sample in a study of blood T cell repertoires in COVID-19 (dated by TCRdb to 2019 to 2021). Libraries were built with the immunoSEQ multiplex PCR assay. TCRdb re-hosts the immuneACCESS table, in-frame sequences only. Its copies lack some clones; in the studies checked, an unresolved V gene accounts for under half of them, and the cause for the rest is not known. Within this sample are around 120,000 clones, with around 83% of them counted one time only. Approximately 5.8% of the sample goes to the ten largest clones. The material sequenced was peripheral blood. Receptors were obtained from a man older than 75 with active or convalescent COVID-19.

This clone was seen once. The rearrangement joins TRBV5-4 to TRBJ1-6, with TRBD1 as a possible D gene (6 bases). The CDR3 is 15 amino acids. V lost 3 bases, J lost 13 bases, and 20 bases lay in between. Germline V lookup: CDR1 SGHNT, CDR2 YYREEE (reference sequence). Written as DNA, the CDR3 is TGTGCCAGCAGCTCGGCCTCAGGGGCTAGCAGTCCCCTCCACTTT. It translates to CASSSASGASSPLHF.

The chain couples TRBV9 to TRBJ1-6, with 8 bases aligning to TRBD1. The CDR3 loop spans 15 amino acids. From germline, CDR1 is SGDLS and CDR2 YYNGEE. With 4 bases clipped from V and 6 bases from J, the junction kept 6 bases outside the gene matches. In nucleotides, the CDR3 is TGTGCCAGCAGCACCGGACAGGGAGGTAATTCACCCCTCCACTTT. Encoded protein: CASSTGQGGNSPLHF.

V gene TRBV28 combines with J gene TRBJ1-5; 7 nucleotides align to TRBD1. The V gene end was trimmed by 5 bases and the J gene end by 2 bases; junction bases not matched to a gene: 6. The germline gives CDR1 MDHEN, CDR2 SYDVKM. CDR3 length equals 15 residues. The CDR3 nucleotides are TGTGCCAGCAGTGGGAGAGGGGGCGGCAATCAGCCCCAGCATTTT. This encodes CASSGRGGGNQPQHF.

The chain's CDR3 is CASSFAGSNQPQHF. DNA of the CDR3: TGTGCCAGCAGTTTCGCAGGGTCGAATCAGCCCCAGCATTTT. This chain joins TRBV6-6 and TRBJ1-5; possibly TRBD1 for D (5 bases). The CDR3 has 14 residues. V was cut by 4 bases and J by 4 bases, with 11 bases left in between. Germline-derived CDR1 and CDR2 are MNHNY and SVGAGI (reference sequence).

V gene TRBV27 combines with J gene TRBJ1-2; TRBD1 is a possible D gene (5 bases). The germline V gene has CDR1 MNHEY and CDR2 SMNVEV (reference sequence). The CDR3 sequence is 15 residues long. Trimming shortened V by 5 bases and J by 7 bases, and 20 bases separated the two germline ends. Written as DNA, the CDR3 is TGTGCCAGCAGTACGCGACAGTTCCCTTATAGTGGCTACACCTTC. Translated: CASSTRQFPYSGYTF.

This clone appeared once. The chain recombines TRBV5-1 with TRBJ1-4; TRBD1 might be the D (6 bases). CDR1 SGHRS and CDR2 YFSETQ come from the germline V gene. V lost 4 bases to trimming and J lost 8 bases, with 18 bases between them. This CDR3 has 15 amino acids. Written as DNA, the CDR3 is TGCGCCAGCAGCCCGGAGGTACAGGGACGGGAAAAACTGTTTTTT. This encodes CASSPEVQGREKLFF.

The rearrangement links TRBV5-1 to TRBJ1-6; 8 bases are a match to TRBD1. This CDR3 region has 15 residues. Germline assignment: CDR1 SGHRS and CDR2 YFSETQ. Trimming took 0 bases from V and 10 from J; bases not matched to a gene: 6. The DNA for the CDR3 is TGCGCCAGCAGCTTGGCGTCAGGGGGCCAGTCACCCCTCCACTTT. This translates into CASSLASGGQSPLHF.

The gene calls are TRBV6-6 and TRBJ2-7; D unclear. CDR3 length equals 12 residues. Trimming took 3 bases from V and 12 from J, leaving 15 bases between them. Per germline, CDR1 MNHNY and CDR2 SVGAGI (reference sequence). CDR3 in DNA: TGTGCCAGCAGTTATGTGCCCCTCTGGAGGTACTTC. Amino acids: CASSYVPLWRYF.

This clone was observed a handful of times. The CDR3 nucleotides read TGTGCCAGTCAGACATCGGTCCGCTCTGGAAACACCATATATTTT. Translated: CASQTSVRSGNTIYF. This rearrangement joins TRBV19 to TRBJ1-3, with no clear D. V was pared by 8 bases and J by 0 bases, with 14 bases between. Germline values: CDR1 LNHDA, CDR2 SQIVND (reference sequence). This CDR3 region has 15 residues.

The CDR3 loop reads CASSERDSRTNSPLHF. DNA of the CDR3: TGTGCCAGCAGTGAAAGGGACAGCAGAACTAATTCACCCCTCCACTTT. The J gene is TRBJ1-6, the V gene TRBV2; 7 bases fit TRBD1. V lost 2 bases and J lost 6; bases outside the gene matches: 7. Germline V lookup: CDR1 SNHLY, CDR2 FYNNEI. The CDR3 is 16 residues long.